The present T cell receptor (beta chain) was sequenced within a study of blood T cells in healthy people across ages. Study-level results: Investigators viewed diversity estimates from one million T cells as underestimates, the study reported. Per million T cells, TCR beta diversity dropped roughly linearly as age increased. Fewer expanded clones and more diversity marked long-lived versus aged donors.

Sample-barcoded 5' priming and a J-beta primer mix drove a second PCR of roughly 7 to 11 cycles. TCRdb reanalysed the 5' RACE reads using MiXCR and keeps one entry per CDR3 protein. The data show hundreds of thousands of distinct CDR3 sequences, 58% seen once. This clonotype is a singleton in its sample. Its target is not known. Per germline, CDR1 LGHDT and CDR2 YNNKEL (reference sequence). The CDR3 has 11 amino acids. Trimming pared 0 bases from V and 13 bases from J, leaving 7 bases between. At least 6 million PBMCs were isolated per sample. Specimen: blood. The TCR originated in a man aged 55 to 69 in good health. The rearrangement uses TRBV3-1 and TRBJ2-4; D unclear. CDR3 coding DNA: TGTGCCAGCAGCCAAGAATTAGTGCAGTACTTC. Protein product: CASSQELVQYF.